A selection of T cell receptor beta chains follows, all from one sample in a study of blood T cell repertoires in COVID-19. The assay was immunoSEQ multiplex PCR, and TCRdb's table has in-frame clones only and misses some. The sample has 150,000 to 200,000 clones; 80% to 90% are singletons. Sequencing was performed on peripheral blood. The receptors come from a man in his sixties or seventies with active or convalescent COVID-19. Each CDR3 is given with its conserved first and last residue. Fields, in order: V gene, J gene, clone size, D gene, CDR3 protein, CDR3 DNA. A D gene is named only where the DNA matches it firmly. A row's size may be missing; if present it is once, few, many or a size class.

v_call: TRBV6-5; j_call: TRBJ2-1; clone_size: few; d_call: TRBD2; cdr3_aa: CASSFSGLAGNEQFF; cdr3_nt: TGTGCCAGCAGTTTCTCGGGACTAGCGGGAAATGAGCAGTTCTTC
v_call: TRBV6-5; j_call: TRBJ1-3; clone_size: .; d_call: .; cdr3_aa: CASRLTGAGNTIYF; cdr3_nt: TGTGCCAGCAGGCTGACAGGAGCTGGAAACACCATATATTTT
v_call: TRBV14; j_call: TRBJ2-3; clone_size: .; d_call: .; cdr3_aa: CASSQDLPDTQYF; cdr3_nt: TGTGCCAGCAGCCAAGACCTTCCTGATACGCAGTATTTT
v_call: TRBV4-3; j_call: TRBJ1-1; clone_size: .; d_call: .; cdr3_aa: CASSQDSTGSERMNTEAFF; cdr3_nt: TGCGCCAGCAGCCAAGATTCTACAGGCTCAGAAAGGATGAACACTGAAGCTTTCTTT
v_call: TRBV7-9; j_call: TRBJ2-1; clone_size: .; d_call: .; cdr3_aa: CASTPLFGNEQFF; cdr3_nt: TGTGCCAGCACCCCCCTTTTCGGCAATGAGCAGTTCTTC
v_call: TRBV29-1; j_call: TRBJ2-1; clone_size: .; d_call: .; cdr3_aa: CSVGSKEFNNEQFF; cdr3_nt: TGCAGCGTTGGGTCGAAGGAGTTTAACAATGAGCAGTTCTTC
v_call: TRBV6-2/TRBV6-3; j_call: TRBJ2-3; clone_size: .; d_call: TRBD2; cdr3_aa: CASSYLAGGTDTQYF; cdr3_nt: TGTGCCAGCAGTTACCTGGCGGGGGGGACAGATACGCAGTATTTT
v_call: TRBV12-3/TRBV12-4; j_call: TRBJ1-1; clone_size: .; d_call: .; cdr3_aa: CASSFTPGTEAFF; cdr3_nt: TGTGCCAGCAGTTTCACCCCGGGCACTGAAGCTTTCTTT
v_call: TRBV10-3; j_call: TRBJ1-2; clone_size: .; d_call: TRBD1; cdr3_aa: CAILRQGTNYGYTF; cdr3_nt: TGTGCCATCTTGAGACAGGGCACTAACTATGGCTACACCTTC
v_call: TRBV28; j_call: TRBJ2-5; clone_size: .; d_call: TRBD2; cdr3_aa: CASSSSGRGQETQYF; cdr3_nt: TGTGCCAGCAGTTCGAGCGGGAGAGGGCAAGAGACCCAGTACTTC
v_call: TRBV3-1/TRBV3-2; j_call: TRBJ2-7; clone_size: .; d_call: .; cdr3_aa: CASSQDRGLEQYF; cdr3_nt: TGTGCCAGCAGCCAAGATAGGGGCCTCGAGCAGTACTTC
v_call: TRBV9; j_call: TRBJ1-4; clone_size: .; d_call: .; cdr3_aa: CASSTDPSGVSKLFF; cdr3_nt: TGTGCCAGCAGCACAGACCCCTCAGGGGTTAGTAAACTGTTTTTT
v_call: TRBV3-1/TRBV3-2; j_call: TRBJ1-3; clone_size: .; d_call: .; cdr3_aa: CASSPGGHSGNTIYF; cdr3_nt: TGTGCCAGCAGCCCCGGGGGGCACTCTGGAAACACCATATATTTT
v_call: TRBV5-1; j_call: TRBJ2-5; clone_size: .; d_call: TRBD1; cdr3_aa: CASSLEPDRGFETQYF; cdr3_nt: TGCGCCAGCAGCTTGGAACCTGACAGGGGGTTTGAGACCCAGTACTTC
v_call: TRBV6-6; j_call: TRBJ2-7; clone_size: .; d_call: TRBD2; cdr3_aa: CASSSLGLAENYEQYF; cdr3_nt: TGTGCCAGCAGTTCCCTGGGACTAGCGGAAAACTACGAGCAGTACTTC
v_call: TRBV5-5; j_call: TRBJ1-5; clone_size: .; d_call: TRBD1; cdr3_aa: CASSQTPGGAEQPQHF; cdr3_nt: TGTGCCAGCAGCCAAACTCCAGGGGGCGCGGAGCAGCCCCAGCATTTT
v_call: TRBV11-2; j_call: TRBJ1-6; clone_size: .; d_call: TRBD1; cdr3_aa: CASSLRWGQNDNSPLHF; cdr3_nt: TGTGCCAGCAGCTTAAGGTGGGGACAGAATGATAATTCACCCCTCCACTTT
v_call: TRBV5-1; j_call: TRBJ2-2; clone_size: .; d_call: TRBD1; cdr3_aa: CASSLEVPGQGAGELFF; cdr3_nt: TGCGCCAGCAGCTTGGAGGTTCCGGGACAGGGAGCCGGGGAGCTGTTTTTT
v_call: TRBV29-1; j_call: TRBJ2-1; clone_size: .; d_call: .; cdr3_aa: CSVEFRGSLTYNEQFF; cdr3_nt: TGCAGCGTTGAATTTCGAGGCAGCCTTACCTACAATGAGCAGTTCTTC
v_call: TRBV6-5; j_call: TRBJ2-5; clone_size: .; d_call: .; cdr3_aa: CASSPGTHQETQYF; cdr3_nt: TGTGCCAGCAGCCCCGGGACACATCAAGAGACCCAGTACTTC